These 30 T cell receptor beta chains were sequenced from one sample in a study of blood T cell repertoires in COVID-19 (TCRdb year 2020). Libraries were prepared through the immunoSEQ multiplex PCR assay. Drawn from immuneACCESS, this table holds only the in-frame rearrangements with V and J called that TCRdb kept. Clones are partly lost; checked studies trace under half to an unresolved V gene and leave the rest unexplained. For this sample the table gives approximately 210,000 clones, of which around nine tenths were detected only once. Together, the top ten hold roughly 15% of the sample. Source material: PBMCs or T cells enriched from blood (not recorded which). The receptor set was obtained from a woman between 45 and 65 years old with acute COVID-19.

The V call is TRBV5-1, the J call TRBJ2-7, with 7 bases matching TRBD2. The V gene end was trimmed by 7 bases and the J gene end by 0 bases; junction bases not matched to a gene: 7. The CDR3 has 14 amino acids. The germline V gene encodes CDR1 SGHRS and CDR2 YFSETQ. CDR3 protein: CASRVGGNSYEQYF. CDR3 in DNA: TGCGCCAGCCGGGTGGGGGGGAACTCCTACGAGCAGTACTTC. Filled out from reference TRBV5-1 and TRBJ2-7, the complete variable domain reads KAGVTQTPRYLIKTRGQQVTLSCSPISGHRSVSWYQQTPGQGLQFLFEYFSETQRNKGNFPGRFSGRQFSNSRSEMNVSTLELGDSALYLCASRVGGNSYEQYFGPGTRLTVT.

The chain employs TRBV4-1 and TRBJ1-3, with D unresolved. Germline CDR1 is MGHRA and CDR2 is YSYEKL. Trimming pared 0 bases from V and 0 bases from J, leaving 9 bases between. This CDR3 has 16 amino acids. CDR3 amino acids: CASSQDTYSSGNTIYF. The CDR3 DNA reads as TGCGCCAGCAGCCAAGACACGTACAGCTCTGGAAACACCATATATTTT.

The chain joins TRBV11-3 to TRBJ2-2; tentative D call: TRBD1 (6 bases). This CDR3 has 15 amino acids. The V end lost 2 bases, the J end lost 2 bases, and 9 bases lay between the germline ends. Per the germline V gene, CDR1 is SGHNT and CDR2 is YENEEA. This CDR3 reads CASSLYGTNTGELFF. CDR3 sequence (DNA): TGTGCCAGCAGCTTATACGGGACAAACACCGGGGAGCTGTTTTTT.

The genes are TRBV27 and TRBJ1-1; D is uncertain. Germline-derived CDR1 and CDR2 are MNHEY and SMNVEV (reference sequence). This CDR3 is built from 13 residues. The germline V and J ends were trimmed by 4 bases and 11 bases, with 17 bases remaining between them. The CDR3 coding sequence is TGTGCCAGCAGTTCCTCCCGGGGAAGGGAGGCTTTCTTT. Its protein product is CASSSSRGREAFF.

The chain couples TRBV28 to TRBJ1-1; D is unresolved. CDR3 length: 12 amino acids. The germline CDR1 and CDR2 sequences are MDHEN and SYDVKM. The V and J ends lost 1 base and 8 bases respectively, with 8 bases between them. CDR3 coding DNA: TGTGCCAGCAGTTTATCGGGTGGAGAAGCTTTCTTT. Its protein is CASSLSGGEAFF.

The chain couples TRBV2 to TRBJ1-2; weak D call: TRBD1 (5 bases). CDR1 SNHLY and CDR2 FYNNEI come from the germline V gene. V was shortened by 7 bases and J by 8 bases, with 14 bases between the two germline ends. This CDR3 is 12 amino acids long. The CDR3 DNA is TGTGCCAGCAACGGCAGGGAGGGGGGCTACACCTTC. Its protein is CASNGREGGYTF.

The chain is built from TRBV5-1 and TRBJ2-5; 7 bases line up with TRBD1. There are 13 residues in the CDR3. V lost 2 bases, J lost 4 bases, and 2 bases stayed unmatched. Germline V gene sequence: CDR1 SGHRS, CDR2 YFSETQ. The CDR3 bases are TGCGCCAGCAGCTTACAGGGGTCAGAGACCCAGTACTTC. Amino acids: CASSLQGSETQYF.

The chain uses TRBV2 and TRBJ1-3; 7 bases agree with TRBD1. In germline, CDR1 is SNHLY, CDR2 FYNNEI. V dropped 9 bases and J dropped 0; count of bases not matched to a gene: 8. The CDR3 is made up of 15 amino acids. In DNA form, the CDR3 reads TGTGCCAGTTTCGGACAGGTTTTCTCTGGAAACACCATATATTTT. Amino acids: CASFGQVFSGNTIYF.

This clone turned up a few times. V gene TRBV5-4 combines with J gene TRBJ1-1; possibly TRBD1 for D (5 bases). Germline V gene data show CDR1 as SGHNT and CDR2 as YYREEE (reference sequence). Trimming pared 4 bases from V and 1 base from J, leaving 8 bases between. CDR3 length: 13 residues. The CDR3 loop reads CASSPQGNTEAFF. The CDR3 DNA follows: TGTGCCAGCAGCCCCCAGGGGAACACTGAAGCTTTCTTT.

This chain uses TRBV2 with TRBJ1-2; 10 nucleotides agree with TRBD1. The CDR3 runs to 14 residues. V was pared by 5 bases and J by 2 bases, with 2 bases of the junction left unmatched. CDR1 and CDR2 from the germline V gene are SNHLY and FYNNEI. The CDR3: CASSRDRGNYGYTF. DNA for the CDR3: TGTGCCAGCAGTCGGGACAGGGGAAACTATGGCTACACCTTC.

This chain joins TRBV18 and TRBJ1-1, with 9 bases matching TRBD1. The CDR3 extends over 15 amino acids. The germline CDR1 and CDR2 sequences are KGHSH and LQKENI. V lost 3 bases and J lost 1; bases outside the gene matches: 3. CDR3 residues: CASSPGQGRNTEAFF. The CDR3 nucleotides read TGTGCCAGCTCACCGGGACAGGGAAGGAACACTGAAGCTTTCTTT. Supplemented by reference TRBV18 and TRBJ1-1, the full variable domain reads NAGVMQNPRHLVRRRGQEARLRCSPMKGHSHVYWYRQLPEEGLKFMVYLQKENIIDESGMPKERFSAEFPKEGPSILRIQQVVRGDSAAYFCASSPGQGRNTEAFFGQGTRLTVV.

The rearrangement joins TRBV5-1 to TRBJ2-1, with 8 bases that match TRBD1. After removal of 0 bases from V and 10 bases from J, the junction contained 6 bases not matched to a gene. Germline CDR1 SGHRS, CDR2 YFSETQ. The CDR3 spans 14 residues. CDR3 residues: CASSLGDRTWEQFF. The CDR3 DNA follows: TGCGCCAGCAGCTTGGGGGACAGGACATGGGAGCAGTTCTTC.

This clone was seen just once. The gene calls are TRBV14 and TRBJ1-1; D is unresolved. This CDR3 region has 13 residues. Per the germline V gene, CDR1 is SGHDN and CDR2 is FVKESK. V was clipped by 4 bases and J by 1 base, with 7 bases between them. CDR3 coding DNA: TGTGCCAGCAGCCTAAATCCGAACACTGAAGCTTTCTTT. It is translated as CASSLNPNTEAFF.

The chain combines TRBV18 with TRBJ2-3; D perhaps matches TRBD1 (5 bases). V gave up 1 base and J gave up 0 bases, with 8 bases separating them. This CDR3 region has 15 residues. Looked up from germline, CDR1 is KGHSH and CDR2 is LQKENI. CDR3: CASSPLDSSTDTQYF. The CDR3 nucleotides are TGTGCCAGCTCACCACTTGACAGTAGCACAGATACGCAGTATTTT.

The chain links TRBV28 to TRBJ2-1, with a weak D call TRBD1 (6 bases). Germline CDR1 reads MDHEN; CDR2 reads SYDVKM. This CDR3 has 13 residues. V shed 5 bases and J shed 4 bases, with 9 bases lying between them. In DNA, the CDR3 is TGTGCCAGCAGTCCTGGACAGTACAATGAGCAGTTCTTC. This translates into CASSPGQYNEQFF. The full variable domain, with the rest looked up from reference TRBV28 and TRBJ2-1, is DVKVTQSSRYLVKRTGEKVFLECVQDMDHENMFWYRQDPGLGLRLIYFSYDVKMKEKGDIPEGYSVSREKKERFSLILESASTNQTSMYLCASSPGQYNEQFFGPGTRLTVL.

This clone has only one observation. The chain uses TRBV7-2 and TRBJ1-5, with D tentatively TRBD1 (6 bases). Germline V lookup: CDR1 SGHTA, CDR2 FQGNSA. Deletions cut 4 bases from V and 3 bases from J, with 16 bases between. This CDR3 region has 16 residues. Here the CDR3 DNA reads TGTGCCAGCAGCTCGGATGCAGGGGCCAACAATCAGCCCCAGCATTTT. Its protein is CASSSDAGANNQPQHF.

The sample holds a few counts of this clone. The CDR3 DNA follows: TGTGCCAGCAGCCAATATGGACAGCCCCAGGAGACCCAGTACTTC. It yields the protein CASSQYGQPQETQYF. The chain joins TRBV4-2 to TRBJ2-5, with D possibly being TRBD1 (6 bases). Germline V lookup: CDR1 LGHNA, CDR2 YNFKEQ. V was trimmed by 2 bases and J by 5 bases, leaving 15 bases between them. The CDR3 extends over 15 amino acids.

This chain links TRBV28 with TRBJ2-5; TRBD2 matches at 14 bases. Germline V gene data show CDR1 as MDHEN and CDR2 as SYDVKM. The junction had 8 bases not matched to a gene; V was cut back by 5 bases and J by 6 bases. CDR3 length: 16 amino acids. The CDR3 region has the DNA TGTGCCAGCAGTGCCCGACTAGCGGGAGGGAGGAAGACCCAGTACTTC. This gives the protein CASSARLAGGRKTQYF.

CDR3 loop: CASSFQNSYEQYF. The CDR3 region has the DNA TGTGCCAGCAGTTTCCAGAATTCCTACGAGCAGTACTTC. The rearrangement joins TRBV28 to TRBJ2-7; D not certain. CDR1 and CDR2 from the germline V gene are MDHEN and SYDVKM. Trimming took off 3 bases at V and 1 base at J, with 7 bases between the two ends. This CDR3 is 13 amino acids long.

The chain joins TRBV5-1 to TRBJ1-2, with D perhaps matching TRBD1 (5 bases). The CDR3 has 13 amino acids. Germline lookup yields CDR1 SGHRS and CDR2 YFSETQ. V gave up 4 bases and J gave up 6 bases, with 13 bases separating them. The DNA for the CDR3 is TGCGCCAGCAGCCGGTACGACAGAGATGGCTACACCTTC. Translation: CASSRYDRDGYTF. The whole variable domain, remainder taken from reference TRBV5-1 and TRBJ1-2, is KAGVTQTPRYLIKTRGQQVTLSCSPISGHRSVSWYQQTPGQGLQFLFEYFSETQRNKGNFPGRFSGRQFSNSRSEMNVSTLELGDSALYLCASSRYDRDGYTFGSGTRLTVV.

The chain is built from TRBV3-1 (or the pseudogene TRBV3-2) and TRBJ2-7; TRBD1 aligns across 7 bases. CDR1 is LGHDT, CDR2 YNNKEL, per germline (reference sequence). The trim removed 4 bases at V and 6 bases at J, leaving 9 bases unmatched. The CDR3 runs to 14 residues. The CDR3 protein is CASSLTGPFVEQYF. The CDR3 nucleotides are TGTGCCAGCAGCCTGACAGGGCCCTTCGTCGAGCAGTACTTC.

CDR3 region: CASSYLAGGGNEQFF. The CDR3 DNA reads as TGTGCCAGCAGTTACCTAGCGGGAGGGGGCAATGAGCAGTTCTTC. The chain links TRBV6-2 or TRBV6-3 to TRBJ2-1, with 12 bases identical to TRBD2. Trimming cost V 2 bases and J 6 bases; bases outside gene matches: 2. Germline V gene sequence: CDR1 MNHEY, CDR2 SVGEGT. The CDR3 loop spans 15 amino acids.

This chain connects TRBV7-2 to TRBJ2-2, with a possible D match to TRBD1 (6 bases). CDR1 is SGHTA and CDR2 is FQGNSA in the germline V gene. This CDR3 spans 16 amino acids. V shed 1 base and J shed 2 bases, with 11 bases lying between them. Here the CDR3 reads CASSLGGQGNTGELFF. In nucleotides, the CDR3 is TGTGCCAGCAGCTTAGGGGGGCAGGGCAACACCGGGGAGCTGTTTTTT.

The CDR3 sequence: CASSRRTGEGQPQHF. CDR3 nucleotide sequence: TGTGCCAGCAGTAGAAGGACAGGGGAGGGCCAGCCCCAGCATTTT. This chain joins TRBV28 and TRBJ1-5; 9 bases agree with TRBD1. The CDR3 loop spans 15 amino acids. CDR1 and CDR2 (germline): MDHEN, SYDVKM. V lost 5 bases and J lost 7; bases outside the gene matches: 9.

About this clone itself: Other DNA sequences of this sample code for an identical CDR3. The chain couples TRBV11-2 to TRBJ2-7; TRBD1 aligns across 7 bases. V lost 1 base and J lost 4; bases outside the gene matches: 4. The CDR3 is made up of 14 amino acids. Germline CDR1 is SGHAT and CDR2 is FQNNGV. The CDR3 loop is CASSLGLTGYEQYF. CDR3 nucleotides: TGTGCCAGCAGCTTAGGGCTGACAGGGTACGAGCAGTACTTC.

This clone turned up a few times. The chain employs TRBV7-8 and TRBJ1-1; D ambiguous. Germline CDR1 is SGHVS and CDR2 is FQNEAQ. The V end lost 1 base, the J end lost 1 base, and 10 bases lay between the germline ends. The CDR3 sequence is 15 residues long. CDR3 region: CASSLDHSRNTEAFF. CDR3 nucleotides: TGTGCCAGCAGCTTAGATCACAGCCGGAACACTGAAGCTTTCTTT.

The rearrangement joins TRBV25-1 to TRBJ2-1, with D possibly TRBD1 on 6 matching bases. V dropped 1 base and J dropped 6 bases, with 10 bases sitting between them. Looked up from germline, CDR1 is MGHDK and CDR2 is SYGVNS. This CDR3 is built from 14 residues. The CDR3 bases are TGTGCCAGCAGTGAATTTAGGGGGTTCAATGAGCAGTTCTTC. Translating it yields CASSEFRGFNEQFF.

The rearrangement links TRBV29-1 to TRBJ2-7; 8 bases fit TRBD2. The CDR3 contains 16 residues. The junction had 11 bases not matched to a gene; V was cut back by 4 bases and J by 0 bases. Per the germline V gene, CDR1 is SQVTM and CDR2 is ANQGSEA. The CDR3 DNA sequence: TGCAGCGTTGGGCTCGACGGACTAGCCAACTCCTACGAGCAGTACTTC. Its translation: CSVGLDGLANSYEQYF.

This chain links TRBV28 with TRBJ2-7; TRBD1 matches 7 bases. This CDR3 has 13 amino acids. The ends lost 4 bases at V and 2 bases at J; junction bases unmatched: 2. Germline V gene lookup returns CDR1 MDHEN and CDR2 SYDVKM. DNA of the CDR3: TGTGCCAGCAGTTCGGGACAGACCTACGAGCAGTACTTC. Translating it yields CASSSGQTYEQYF. Combining the CDR3 with reference TRBV28 and TRBJ2-7 gives the whole variable domain DVKVTQSSRYLVKRTGEKVFLECVQDMDHENMFWYRQDPGLGLRLIYFSYDVKMKEKGDIPEGYSVSREKKERFSLILESASTNQTSMYLCASSSGQTYEQYFGPGTRLTVT.

This clone was seen at least ten times. J is TRBJ1-1 and V is TRBV6-5; 9 bases line up with TRBD1. The CDR3 totals 14 residues. J lost 3 bases, V lost 6 bases, and 5 bases had no gene match. Germline V CDR1 and CDR2: MNHEY, SVGAGI. The CDR3 reads CASSAGQGYTEAFF. The CDR3 nucleotides are TGTGCCAGCAGCGCAGGACAGGGGTACACTGAAGCTTTCTTT.